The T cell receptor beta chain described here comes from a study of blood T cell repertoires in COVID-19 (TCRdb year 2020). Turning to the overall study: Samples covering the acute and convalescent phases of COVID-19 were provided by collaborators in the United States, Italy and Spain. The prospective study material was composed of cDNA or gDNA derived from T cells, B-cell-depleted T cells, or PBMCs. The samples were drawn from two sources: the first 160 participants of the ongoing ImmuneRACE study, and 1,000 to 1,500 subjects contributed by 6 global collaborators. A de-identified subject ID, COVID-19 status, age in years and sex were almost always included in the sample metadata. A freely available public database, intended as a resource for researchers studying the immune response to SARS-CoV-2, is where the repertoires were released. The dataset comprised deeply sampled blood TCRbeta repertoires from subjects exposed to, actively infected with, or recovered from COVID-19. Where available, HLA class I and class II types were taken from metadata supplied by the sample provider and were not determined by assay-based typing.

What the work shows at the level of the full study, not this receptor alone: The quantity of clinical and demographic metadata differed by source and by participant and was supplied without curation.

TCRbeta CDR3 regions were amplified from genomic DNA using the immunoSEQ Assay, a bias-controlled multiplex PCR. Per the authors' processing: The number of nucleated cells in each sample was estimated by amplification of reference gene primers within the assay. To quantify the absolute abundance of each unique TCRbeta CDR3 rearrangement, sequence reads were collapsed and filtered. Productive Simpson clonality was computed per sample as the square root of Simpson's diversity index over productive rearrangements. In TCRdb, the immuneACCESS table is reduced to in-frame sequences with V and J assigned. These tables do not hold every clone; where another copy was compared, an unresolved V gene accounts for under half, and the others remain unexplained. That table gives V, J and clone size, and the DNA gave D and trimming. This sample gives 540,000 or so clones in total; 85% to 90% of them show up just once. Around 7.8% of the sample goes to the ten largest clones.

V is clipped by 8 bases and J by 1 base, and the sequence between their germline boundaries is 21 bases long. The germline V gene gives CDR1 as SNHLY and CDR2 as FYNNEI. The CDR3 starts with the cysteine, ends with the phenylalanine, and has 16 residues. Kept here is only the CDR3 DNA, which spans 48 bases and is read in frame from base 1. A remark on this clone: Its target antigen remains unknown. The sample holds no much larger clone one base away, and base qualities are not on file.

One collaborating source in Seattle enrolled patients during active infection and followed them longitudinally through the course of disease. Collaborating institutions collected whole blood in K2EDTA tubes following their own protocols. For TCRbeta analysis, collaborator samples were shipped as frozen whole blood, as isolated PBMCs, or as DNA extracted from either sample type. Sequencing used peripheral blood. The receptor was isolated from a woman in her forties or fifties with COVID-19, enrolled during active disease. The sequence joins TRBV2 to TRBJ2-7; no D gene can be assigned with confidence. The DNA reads TGTGCCAGCTCTGTAGGCCTAGTGAAATCGTCCTACGAGCAGTACTTC. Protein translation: CASSVGLVKSSYEQYF.